The rows below give T cell receptor beta chains drawn from one sample of a study of PD-1 blockade in classical Hodgkin lymphoma. Profiling relied on immunoSEQ multiplex PCR, and the TCRdb table lists in-frame clones only, not all of them. The sample includes some 40,000 clones, approximately 80% of them seen just once. The starting material was peripheral blood mononuclear cells (PBMCs), obtained at baseline. The source is a human donor with classical Hodgkin lymphoma. The CDR3 runs from the conserved cysteine through the conserved F or W. Each record gives: CDR3 protein, CDR3 DNA, V gene, J gene, D gene, clone size. A D gene is named only where the DNA matches it firmly. Only some rows state a clone size, as once, few, many or a class for expanded clones.

CASRLRLSGNTIYF,TGCGCCAGCCGATTACGGCTCTCTGGAAACACCATATATTTT,TRBV5-1,TRBJ1-3,.,.
CAWSATSGRAQYF,TGTGCCTGGAGTGCGACTAGCGGGAGGGCGCAGTACTTC,TRBV30,TRBJ2-7,TRBD2,.
CASSLSRNEQYF,TGTGCCAGCAGCTTAAGCCGGAACGAGCAGTACTTC,TRBV7-9,TRBJ2-7,.,.
CASSEGGNEQYF,TGTGCCAGCAGTGAAGGGGGGAACGAGCAGTACTTC,TRBV6-1,TRBJ2-7,.,.
CASSQGWKSRSQETQYF,TGTGCCAGCAGCCAAGGGTGGAAGAGTAGGTCTCAAGAGACCCAGTACTTC,TRBV14,TRBJ2-5,.,.
CASSREPGPRSAFF,TGCGCCAGCAGCCGCGAGCCGGGGCCCCGGTCGGCTTTCTTT,TRBV4-1,TRBJ1-1,.,.
CASSQVPGRNTEAFF,TGCGCCAGCAGCCAAGTCCCGGGCCGCAACACTGAAGCTTTCTTT,TRBV4-3,TRBJ1-1,.,.
CASSGLGAVNEKLFF,TGCGCCAGCAGTGGGTTGGGGGCCGTAAATGAAAAACTGTTTTTT,TRBV5-1,TRBJ1-4,.,.
CASSSRGELFF,TGTGCCAGCAGTTCTAGGGGGGAGCTGTTTTTT,TRBV28,TRBJ2-2,.,.
CASRLGIGYTF,TGTGCCAGCAGACTGGGGATCGGCTACACCTTC,TRBV28,TRBJ1-2,.,.
CASSSSGTGDYGYTF,TGTGCCAGCAGCTCCTCCGGGACAGGCGACTATGGCTACACCTTC,TRBV7-3,TRBJ1-2,TRBD1,.
CASSFDLEAFF,TGTGCCAGCAGCTTCGACCTTGAAGCTTTCTTT,TRBV7-9,TRBJ1-1,.,.
CASSLGSHRNTEAFF,TGTGCCAGCTCACTCGGGAGCCATAGGAACACTGAAGCTTTCTTT,TRBV18,TRBJ1-1,.,large
CASSYASGGYNEQFF,TGTGCCAGCAGTTATGCTAGCGGGGGCTACAATGAGCAGTTCTTC,TRBV6-5,TRBJ2-1,TRBD2,.
CASSLGSSGSAYEQYF,TGTGCCAGCAGCTTGGGTTCTTCGGGGAGTGCTTACGAGCAGTACTTC,TRBV5-4,TRBJ2-7,.,.
CASSFLSTRLTGELFF,TGTGCCAGCAGTTTTCTTTCGACTAGGCTCACCGGGGAGCTGTTTTTT,TRBV28,TRBJ2-2,.,.
CASRGGQVRTDTQYF,TGTGCCAGCAGAGGAGGACAGGTTAGAACAGATACGCAGTATTTT,TRBV25-1,TRBJ2-3,TRBD1,.
CASSPWDTQYF,TGTGCCAGCTCCCCCTGGGATACGCAGTATTTT,TRBV18,TRBJ2-3,.,.
CASSEAKGRRNQPQHF,TGTGCCAGCAGTGAAGCAAAGGGCAGACGCAATCAGCCCCAGCATTTT,TRBV6-1,TRBJ1-5,.,.
CASSSGLAPTDTQYF,TGCGCCAGCAGCTCGGGACTAGCGCCCACAGATACGCAGTATTTT,TRBV5-1,TRBJ2-3,TRBD2,few
CASSPEFARGTDTQYF,TGTGCCAGCAGCCCCGAGTTCGCTCGGGGCACAGATACGCAGTATTTT,TRBV5-4,TRBJ2-3,.,.
CASSLGETQYF,TGTGCCAGCAGTCTTGGAGAGACCCAGTACTTC,TRBV28,TRBJ2-5,.,.